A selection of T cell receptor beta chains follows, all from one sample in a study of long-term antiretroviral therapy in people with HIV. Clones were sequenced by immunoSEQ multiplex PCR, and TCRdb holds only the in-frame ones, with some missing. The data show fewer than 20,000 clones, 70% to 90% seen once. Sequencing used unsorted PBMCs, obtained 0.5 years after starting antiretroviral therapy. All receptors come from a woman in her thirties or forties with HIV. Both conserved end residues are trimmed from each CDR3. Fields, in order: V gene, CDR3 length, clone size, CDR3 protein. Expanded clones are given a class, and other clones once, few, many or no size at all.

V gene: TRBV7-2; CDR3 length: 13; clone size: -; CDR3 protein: ASSLEGTSNQPQH
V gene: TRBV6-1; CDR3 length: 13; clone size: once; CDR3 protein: ASSERAGSRYGYT
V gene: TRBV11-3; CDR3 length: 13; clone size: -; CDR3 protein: ASSLEGYSYNEQF
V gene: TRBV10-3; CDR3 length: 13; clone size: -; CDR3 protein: AISESGTTGETQY
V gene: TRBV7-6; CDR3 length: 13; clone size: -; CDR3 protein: ASSPRWGSGNEQF
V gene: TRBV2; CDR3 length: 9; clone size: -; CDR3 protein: ASSEGTEAF
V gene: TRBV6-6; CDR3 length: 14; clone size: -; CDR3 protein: ASSYFGLAGGETQY
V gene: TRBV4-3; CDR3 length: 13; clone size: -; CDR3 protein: ASSPGTGVHNEQF
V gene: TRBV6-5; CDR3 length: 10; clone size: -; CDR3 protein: ASSGVRGRYT
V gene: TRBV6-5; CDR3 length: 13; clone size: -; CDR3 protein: ASSYSVSSSYEQY
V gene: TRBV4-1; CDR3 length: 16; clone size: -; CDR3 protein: ASSLLAPLAEGYNEQF
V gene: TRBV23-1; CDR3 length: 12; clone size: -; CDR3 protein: ASRRDGQYYGYT
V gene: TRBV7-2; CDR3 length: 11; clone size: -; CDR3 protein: ASRSTGTGELF
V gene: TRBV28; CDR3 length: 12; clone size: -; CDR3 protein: ASSLMGQSYEQY
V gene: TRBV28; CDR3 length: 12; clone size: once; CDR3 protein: ASSSTAGRNEQY
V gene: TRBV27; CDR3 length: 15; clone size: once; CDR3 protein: ASSPSDRVIADEKLF
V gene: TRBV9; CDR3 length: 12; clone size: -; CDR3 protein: ASSPWTGADTQY
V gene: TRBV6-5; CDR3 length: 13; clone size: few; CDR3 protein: ASSSTDRPNYGYT
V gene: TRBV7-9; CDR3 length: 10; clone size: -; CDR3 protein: ASSLLTDEQY
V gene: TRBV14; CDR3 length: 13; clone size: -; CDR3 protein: ASSQGGSYTGELF
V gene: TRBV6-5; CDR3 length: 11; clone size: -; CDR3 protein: ASSTPGGETQY